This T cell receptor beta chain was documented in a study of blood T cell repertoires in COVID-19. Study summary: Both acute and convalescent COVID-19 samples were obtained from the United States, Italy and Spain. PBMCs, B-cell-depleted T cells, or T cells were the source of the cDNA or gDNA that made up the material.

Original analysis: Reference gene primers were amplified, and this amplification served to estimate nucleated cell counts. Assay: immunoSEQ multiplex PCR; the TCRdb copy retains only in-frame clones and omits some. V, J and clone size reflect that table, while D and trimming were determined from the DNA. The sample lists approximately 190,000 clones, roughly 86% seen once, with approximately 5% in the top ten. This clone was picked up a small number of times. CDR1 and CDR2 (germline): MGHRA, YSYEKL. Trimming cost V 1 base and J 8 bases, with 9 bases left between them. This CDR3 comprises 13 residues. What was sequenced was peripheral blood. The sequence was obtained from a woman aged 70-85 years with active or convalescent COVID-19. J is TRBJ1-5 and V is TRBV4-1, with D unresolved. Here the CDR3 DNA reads TGCGCCAGCAGCCAAGCCGCCGGGAAGCCCCAGCATTTT. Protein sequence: CASSQAAGKPQHF.